The clone carrying this T cell receptor beta chain was seen a handful of times. Its antigen is currently unknown. Treatment described: roughly 10-day PBMC culture with coronavirus spike peptide pools or control peptides (ViraFEST assay). The ViraFEST method relied on peptide pools to expand antigen-specific T cells, followed by TCR sequencing. Per-well cultures of millions of PBMCs received 8 to 10 IU/ml IL-2 and about 9.1 ug/ml peptide pools. This specimen comes from a study of vaccination and CD4 T cells after COVID-19. The overall study: The peptides that stimulated the cells were overlapping spike peptides from SARS-CoV-2, HCoV-NL63, HCoV-OC43 and HCoV-229E.

Study-wide results and limits: Reactive clone data from convalescent patients indicated a median of about 86% appearing only post-vaccination.

At the Johns Hopkins FTIC core, DNA taken from cultured CD4+ T cells was sequenced by way of the Oncomine TCR Beta short-read assay. MiXCR, run by TCRdb on the PCR reads, gives a single entry per CDR3 protein. The data hold around 5,200 distinct CDR3 sequences, with 48% observed a single time. The specimen sequenced was CD4+ T cells from blood, cultured in vitro. This TCR was recovered from a human donor who had recovered from COVID-19.

The DNA of the CDR3 is TGCAGTGCTAGGGCTCCCGGTCAGGGGGCACTTACCTACGAGCAGTACTTC. It specifies CSARAPGQGALTYEQYF. The rearrangement uses TRBV20-1 and TRBJ2-7; 8 bases fit TRBD1. Trimming removed 3 bases from V and 2 bases from J; junction bases left unmatched: 15. CDR3 size: 17 residues. Germline-derived CDR1 and CDR2 are DFQATT and SNEGSKA (reference sequence).